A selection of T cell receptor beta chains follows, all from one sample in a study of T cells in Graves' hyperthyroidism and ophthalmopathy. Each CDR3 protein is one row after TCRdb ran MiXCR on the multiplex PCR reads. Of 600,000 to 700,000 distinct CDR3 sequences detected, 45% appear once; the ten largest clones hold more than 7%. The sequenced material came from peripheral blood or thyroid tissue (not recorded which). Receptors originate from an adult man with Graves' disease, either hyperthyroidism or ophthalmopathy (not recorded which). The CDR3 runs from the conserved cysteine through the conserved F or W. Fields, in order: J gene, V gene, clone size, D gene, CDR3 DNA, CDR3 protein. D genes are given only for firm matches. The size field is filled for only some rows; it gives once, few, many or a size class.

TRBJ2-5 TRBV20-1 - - TGCAGTGCTAGAGATAGCGACTCTATCGGGGAGACCCAGTACTTC CSARDSDSIGETQYF
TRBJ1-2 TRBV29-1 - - TGCAGCAGTAAAAGCGGGCAGGATGGCTACACCTTC CSSKSGQDGYTF
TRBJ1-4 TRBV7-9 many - TGTGCCAGCAGCCGGGACGGGAATGAAAAACTGTTTTTT CASSRDGNEKLFF
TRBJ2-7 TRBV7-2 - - TGTGCCAGCAGCCAAGAGAGAAGAAGGGAGTCCTACGAGCAGTACTTC CASSQERRRESYEQYF
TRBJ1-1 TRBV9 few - TGTGCCAGCAGCGCGGCGGTTGGGGGCATGAACACTGAAGCTTTCTTT CASSAAVGGMNTEAFF
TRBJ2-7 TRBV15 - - TGTGCCACCAGCAGAGGAGGAGCAGGGTGGGGCGAGCAGTACTTC CATSRGGAGWGEQYF
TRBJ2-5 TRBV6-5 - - TGTGCCAGCAGTTACTCGGGCGGGACCCAGTACTTC CASSYSGGTQYF
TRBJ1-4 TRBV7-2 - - TGTGCCAGCAGCTTGGCGGTGACTGGTGAAAAACTGTTTTTT CASSLAVTGEKLFF
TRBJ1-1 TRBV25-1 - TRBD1 TGTGCCAGCAGCGTCACCGGGACAGTTTTGACTGAAGCTTTCTTT CASSVTGTVLTEAFF
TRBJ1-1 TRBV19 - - TGTGCCAGTAGACCGGGGCTAGTGGACACTGAAGCTTTCTTT CASRPGLVDTEAFF
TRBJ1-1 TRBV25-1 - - TGTGCCAGCAGTGAACAGGGAGGCTTGAACACTGAAGCTTTCTTT CASSEQGGLNTEAFF
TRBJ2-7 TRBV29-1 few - TGCAGCGTTGAGTACGCCGGACAGAGAGACTACGAGCAGTACTTC CSVEYAGQRDYEQYF
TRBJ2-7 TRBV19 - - TGTGCCAGTAGTACCCACCTTGACAGGAGCTCCTACGAGCAGTACTTC CASSTHLDRSSYEQYF
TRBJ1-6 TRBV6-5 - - TGTGCCATCAGTTACCAACCGGGTCCTGGATCACCCCTCCACTTT CAISYQPGPGSPLHF
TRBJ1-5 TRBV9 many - TGTGCCAGCAGCGTAGGGGACAATAGCAATCAGCCCCAGCATTTT CASSVGDNSNQPQHF
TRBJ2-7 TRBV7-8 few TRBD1 TGTGCCAGCAGCCAGGGACAGCAGCTAGAGCAGTACTTC CASSQGQQLEQYF
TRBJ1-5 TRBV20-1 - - TGCAGTGCTAGAGCTGGTCGGGCGGCTAGCAATCAGCCCCAGCATTTT CSARAGRAASNQPQHF
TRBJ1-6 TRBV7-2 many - TGTGCCAGCAGCGCCGGACGGCTAAATTCACCCCTCCACTTT CASSAGRLNSPLHF
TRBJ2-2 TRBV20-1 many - TGCAGTGCTGACATTCACGGGGAGCTGTTTTTT CSADIHGELFF
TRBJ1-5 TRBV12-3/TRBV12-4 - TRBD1 TGTGCCAGCACCCTGGGACAGCGAGATAGCAATCAGCCCCAGCATTTT CASTLGQRDSNQPQHF
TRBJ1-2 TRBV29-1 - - TGCAGCGGTACGGCGGGGGGTACTAACTATGGCTACACCTTC CSGTAGGTNYGYTF
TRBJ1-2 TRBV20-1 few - TGCAGTGCTAGAGACCTCCAGGGAAGCTATGGCTACACCTTC CSARDLQGSYGYTF
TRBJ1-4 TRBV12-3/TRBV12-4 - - TGCGCCAGCAGTTACGGGACGGGGAACACTGAAAAACTGTTTTTT CASSYGTGNTEKLFF
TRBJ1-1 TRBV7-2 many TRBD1 TGTGCCAGCAGCTCAACAGGGGTATCTGAAGCTTTCTTT CASSSTGVSEAFF
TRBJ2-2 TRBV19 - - TGTGCCAGTAGCATAGGGGGGGCGCGAACCGGGGAGCTGTTTTTT CASSIGGARTGELFF
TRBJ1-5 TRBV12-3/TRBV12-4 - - TGTGCCAGCAAGGGGCCCGCCGGAGGGGAGACCCAGCATTTT CASKGPAGGETQHF
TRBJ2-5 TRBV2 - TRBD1 TGTGCCAGCGGGGGGACAGGGACGACCCAGTACTTC CASGGTGTTQYF
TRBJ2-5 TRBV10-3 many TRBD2 TGTGCCATCAGTGACCCCAACAGCGGGAGGGCCGAAGAGACCCAGTACTTC CAISDPNSGRAEETQYF
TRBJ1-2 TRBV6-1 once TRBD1 TGTGCCAGCAGTGAATACTATTTTGGACAGGGGGCGCAAGGTGGCTACACCTTC CASSEYYFGQGAQGGYTF
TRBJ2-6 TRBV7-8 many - TGTGCCAGCAGCTTAGCGCCAGCTTCTGGGGCCAACGTCCTGACTTTC CASSLAPASGANVLTF
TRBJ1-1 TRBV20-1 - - TGCAGTGCTAGAGATTGGAGGGGCGGCTGGAACACTGAAGCTTTCTTT CSARDWRGGWNTEAFF
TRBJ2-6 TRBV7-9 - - TGTGCCAGCAGCTTGGTGCGTTTTGGGGGCAACGTCCTGACTTTC CASSLVRFGGNVLTF
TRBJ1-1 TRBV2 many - TGTGCCAGCAGTGGGGGCGAAGTTAACGAAGCTTTCTTT CASSGGEVNEAFF
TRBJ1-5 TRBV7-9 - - TGTGCCAGCAGCTTACCTCCAACAGAAGGTGTGCCCCAGCATTTT CASSLPPTEGVPQHF
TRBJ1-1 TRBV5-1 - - TGCGCCAGCAGCTTGGTCAGTTCCAGGGCCAACACTGAAGCTTTCTTT CASSLVSSRANTEAFF
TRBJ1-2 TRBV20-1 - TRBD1 TGCAGTGCTAGAGGACAGGGGAGAAATGGCTACACCTTC CSARGQGRNGYTF
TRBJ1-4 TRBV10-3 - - TGTGCCATCAGTGCCCGCCCTGGGAAACTGTTTTTT CAISARPGKLFF
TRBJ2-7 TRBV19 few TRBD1 TGTGCCAGCCAGGGTGGACAGGGGCCGTCCTACGAGCAGTACTTC CASQGGQGPSYEQYF
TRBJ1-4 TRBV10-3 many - TGTGCCATCAGTGAGGGGACAACTAATGAAAAACTGTTTTTT CAISEGTTNEKLFF
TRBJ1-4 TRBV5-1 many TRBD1 TGCGCCAGCAGCTTGCGGGACAGGGATGAAAAACTGTTTTTT CASSLRDRDEKLFF
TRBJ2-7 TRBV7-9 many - TGTGCCAGCAGCCCCAACAGGTACGAGCAGTACTTC CASSPNRYEQYF
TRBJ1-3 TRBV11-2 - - TGTGCCAGCAGCTTAGAGGCAGGGTACTCTGGAAACACCGTATATTTT CASSLEAGYSGNTVYF
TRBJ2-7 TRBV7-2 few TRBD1 TGTGCCAGCAGCTTAGAGGGGGCAGTTCGCGAGCAGTACTTC CASSLEGAVREQYF
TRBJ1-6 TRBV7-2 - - TGTGCCAGCAGCTTAGGGGGGGGGGGACAATATAATTCACCCCTCCACTTT CASSLGGGGQYNSPLHF
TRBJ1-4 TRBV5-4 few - TGTGCCAGCAGGCGCCAGGGACGGCCCAATGAAAAACTGTTTTTT CASRRQGRPNEKLFF
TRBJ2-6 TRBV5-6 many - TGTGCCAGCAGCTTGGCGGGAACCCCCAACGTCCTGACTTTC CASSLAGTPNVLTF
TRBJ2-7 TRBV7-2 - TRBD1 TGTGCCAGCAGCCAAGCCCGACAGGGGCCGAGCGAGCAGTACTTC CASSQARQGPSEQYF